What follows are 3 T cell receptor beta chains derived from one specimen sequenced in a study of blood T cells in healthy people across ages. It was with a sample-barcoded 5' primer and a J-beta primer mix that a second PCR of roughly 7 to 12 cycles was run. TCRdb itself ran the 5' RACE reads through MiXCR, one entry per CDR3 protein. Seen here are hundreds of thousands of distinct CDR3 sequences, roughly 53% observed once, and the top ten hold 30% to 45%. The sample consisted of blood. These receptors were obtained from a man in his sixties in good health.

The chain uses TRBV12-3 or TRBV12-4 and TRBJ1-2, with D hard to call. V dropped 3 bases and J dropped 2 bases, with 10 bases sitting between them. The CDR3 runs 14 residues. This chain's CDR3 is CASSFATENYGYTF. CDR3 nucleotides: TGTGCCAGCAGTTTCGCGACCGAGAACTATGGCTACACCTTC.

The genes are TRBV7-9 and TRBJ1-1; no reliable D call. V gave up 2 bases and J gave up 0 bases, with 7 bases separating them. Germline CDR1 SEHNR, CDR2 FQNEAQ (reference sequence). The CDR3 totals 14 residues. This CDR3 is CASSLYGMNTEAFF. DNA for the CDR3: TGTGCCAGCAGCTTATACGGCATGAACACTGAAGCTTTCTTT.

This sequence joins TRBV7-8 and TRBJ2-1, with D perhaps TRBD1 (8 bases). V was cut by 5 bases and J by 5 bases, with 16 bases left in between. This CDR3 is built from 15 residues. Per germline, CDR1 SGHVS and CDR2 FQNEAQ. CDR3 in amino acids: CASSPNRGGHNEQFF. In DNA form, the CDR3 reads TGTGCCAGCAGCCCGAACAGGGGGGGGCACAATGAGCAGTTCTTC.